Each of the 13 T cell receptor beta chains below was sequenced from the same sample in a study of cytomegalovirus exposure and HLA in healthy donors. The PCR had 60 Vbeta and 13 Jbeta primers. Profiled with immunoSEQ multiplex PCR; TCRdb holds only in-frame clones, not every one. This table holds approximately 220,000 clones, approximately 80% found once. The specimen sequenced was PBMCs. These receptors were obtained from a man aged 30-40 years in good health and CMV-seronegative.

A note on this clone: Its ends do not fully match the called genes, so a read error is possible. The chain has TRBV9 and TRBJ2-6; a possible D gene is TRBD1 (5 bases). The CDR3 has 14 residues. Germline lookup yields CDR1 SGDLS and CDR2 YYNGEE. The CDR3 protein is CASSVMPGASVLTF. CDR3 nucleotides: TGTGCCAGCAGCGTAATGCCTGGGGCCAGCGTCCTGACTTTC.

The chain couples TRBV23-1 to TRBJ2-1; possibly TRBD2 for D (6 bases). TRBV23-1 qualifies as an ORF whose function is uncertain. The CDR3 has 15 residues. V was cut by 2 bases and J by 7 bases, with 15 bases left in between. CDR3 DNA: TGCGCCAGCAGTCAAACGGGGTTTGGGACTAATGAGCAGTTCTTC. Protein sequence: CASSQTGFGTNEQFF.

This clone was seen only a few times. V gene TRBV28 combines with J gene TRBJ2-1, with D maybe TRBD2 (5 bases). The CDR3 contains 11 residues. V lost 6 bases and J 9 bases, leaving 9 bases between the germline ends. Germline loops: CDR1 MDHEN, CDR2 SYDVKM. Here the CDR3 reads CASRKAAEQFF. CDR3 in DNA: TGTGCCAGCAGAAAAGCGGCTGAGCAGTTCTTC.

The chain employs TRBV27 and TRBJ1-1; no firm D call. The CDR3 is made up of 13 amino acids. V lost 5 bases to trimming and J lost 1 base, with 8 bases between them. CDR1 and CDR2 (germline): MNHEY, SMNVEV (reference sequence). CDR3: CASSHRTNTEAFF. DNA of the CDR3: TGTGCCAGCAGTCACAGAACGAACACTGAAGCTTTCTTT.

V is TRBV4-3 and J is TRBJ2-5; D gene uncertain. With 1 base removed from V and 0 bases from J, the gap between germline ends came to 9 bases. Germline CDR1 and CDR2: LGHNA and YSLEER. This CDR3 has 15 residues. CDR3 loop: CASSQGVRYQETQYF. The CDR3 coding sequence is TGCGCCAGCAGCCAAGGGGTCAGGTACCAAGAGACCCAGTACTTC.

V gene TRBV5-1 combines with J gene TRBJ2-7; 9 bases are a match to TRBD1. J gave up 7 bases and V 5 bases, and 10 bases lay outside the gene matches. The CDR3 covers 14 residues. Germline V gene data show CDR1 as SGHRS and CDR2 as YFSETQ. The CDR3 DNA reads TGCGCCAGCAGTCCCGGGACAGGGCCCATGGAGCAGTACTTC. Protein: CASSPGTGPMEQYF.

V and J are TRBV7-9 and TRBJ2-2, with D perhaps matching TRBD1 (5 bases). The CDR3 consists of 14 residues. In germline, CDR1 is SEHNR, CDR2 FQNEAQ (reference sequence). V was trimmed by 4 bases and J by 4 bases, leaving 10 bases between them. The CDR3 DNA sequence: TGTGCCAGCAGCTCTCACAGGTCCACCGGGGAGCTGTTTTTT. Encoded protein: CASSSHRSTGELFF. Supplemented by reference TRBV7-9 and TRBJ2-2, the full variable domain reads DTGVSQNPRHKITKRGQNVTFRCDPISEHNRLYWYRQTLGQGPEFLTYFQNEAQLEKSRLLSDRFSAERPKGSFSTLEIQRTEQGDSAMYLCASSSHRSTGELFFGEGSRLTVL.

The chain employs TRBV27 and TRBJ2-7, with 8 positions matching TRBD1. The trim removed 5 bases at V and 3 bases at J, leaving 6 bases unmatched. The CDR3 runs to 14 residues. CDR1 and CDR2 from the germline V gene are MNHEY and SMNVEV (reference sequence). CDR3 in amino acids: CASSLTTGGYEQYF. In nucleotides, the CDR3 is TGTGCCAGCAGTCTAACTACAGGGGGCTACGAGCAGTACTTC.

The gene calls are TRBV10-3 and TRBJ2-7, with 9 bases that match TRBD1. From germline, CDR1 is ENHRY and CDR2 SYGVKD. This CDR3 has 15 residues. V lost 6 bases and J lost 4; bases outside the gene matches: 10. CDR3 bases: TGTGCCATCAGGGCCGACAGGGACAGGGTTTACGAGCAGTACTTC. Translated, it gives CAIRADRDRVYEQYF.

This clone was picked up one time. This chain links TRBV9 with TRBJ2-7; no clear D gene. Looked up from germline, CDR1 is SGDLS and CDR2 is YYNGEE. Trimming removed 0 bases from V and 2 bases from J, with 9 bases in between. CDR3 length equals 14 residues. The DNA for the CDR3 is TGTGCCAGCAGCGTAGCCGGGTATACCTACGAGCAGTACTTC. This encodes CASSVAGYTYEQYF.

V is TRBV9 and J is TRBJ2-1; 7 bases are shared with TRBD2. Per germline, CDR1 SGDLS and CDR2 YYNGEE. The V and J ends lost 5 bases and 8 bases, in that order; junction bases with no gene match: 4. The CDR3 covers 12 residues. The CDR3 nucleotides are TGTGCCAGCAGTCTAGCGGAGGATGAGCAGTTCTTC. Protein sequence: CASSLAEDEQFF.

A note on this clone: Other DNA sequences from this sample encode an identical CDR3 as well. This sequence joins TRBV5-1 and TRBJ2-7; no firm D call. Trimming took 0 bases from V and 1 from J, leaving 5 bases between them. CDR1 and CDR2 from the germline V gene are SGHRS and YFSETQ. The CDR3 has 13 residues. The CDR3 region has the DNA TGCGCCAGCAGCTTGGGGCAGTCCTACGAGCAGTACTTC. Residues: CASSLGQSYEQYF.

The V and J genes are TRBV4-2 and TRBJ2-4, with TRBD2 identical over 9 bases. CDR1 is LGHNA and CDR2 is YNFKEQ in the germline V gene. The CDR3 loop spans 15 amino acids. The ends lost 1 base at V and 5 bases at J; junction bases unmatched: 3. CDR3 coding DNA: TGTGCCAGCAGCCAAGGGGCTAGCGGGGAAAACATTCAGTACTTC. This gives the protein CASSQGASGENIQYF.